These 17 T cell receptor beta chains were all obtained from the same sample, sequenced in a study of cytomegalovirus exposure and HLA in healthy donors. 13 Jbeta primers and 60 Vbeta primers were used for the PCR. The assay was immunoSEQ multiplex PCR, and TCRdb's table has in-frame clones only and misses some. The table records over 150,000 clones, 70% to 80% of them present only once. The material sequenced was PBMCs. These receptor sequences come from a man between 60 and 70 years old in good health and CMV-seronegative.

This clone came up a few times. The chain has TRBV18 and TRBJ1-1; the D is unclear. Germline V gene data show CDR1 as KGHSH and CDR2 as LQKENI. The CDR3 spans 15 residues. V gave up 0 bases and J gave up 1 base, with 9 bases separating them. The CDR3 region has the DNA TGTGCCAGCTCACCACCAAAGACGGGGAACACTGAAGCTTTCTTT. It codes for CASSPPKTGNTEAFF.

This clone appeared a few times. This chain links TRBV7-6 with TRBJ2-7; a possible D gene is TRBD2 (6 bases). The germline gives CDR1 SGHVS, CDR2 FNYEAQ. Trimming removed 2 bases from V and 3 bases from J, with 14 bases in between. The CDR3 contains 15 residues. The CDR3 DNA reads TGTGCCAGCAGCTTAAACTCGGGACTCAACTACGAGCAGTACTTC. Its protein product is CASSLNSGLNYEQYF.

The rearrangement uses TRBV9 and TRBJ1-1; the match to TRBD1 covers 7 bases. Germline CDR1 SGDLS, CDR2 YYNGEE. J gave up 5 bases and V 4 bases, and 5 bases lay outside the gene matches. The CDR3 totals 13 residues. CDR3 DNA: TGTGCCAGCAGCCCGACAGGGAGTACTGAAGCTTTCTTT. This translates into CASSPTGSTEAFF.

In DNA form, the CDR3 reads TGTGCCAGCAGCACTAGAGGGAGCCAGGGGTCCGGGGAGCTGTTTTTT. It encodes CASSTRGSQGSGELFF. This sequence joins TRBV7-2 and TRBJ2-2, with D maybe TRBD1 (6 bases). Trimming pared 5 bases from V and 6 bases from J, leaving 19 bases between. The CDR3 loop spans 16 amino acids. Germline-derived CDR1 and CDR2 are SGHTA and FQGNSA.

The chain combines TRBV7-9 with TRBJ2-6, with TRBD1 identical over 8 bases. This CDR3 comprises 15 residues. CDR1 and CDR2 from the germline V gene are SEHNR and FQNEAQ (reference sequence). The junction had 13 bases not matched to a gene; V was cut back by 6 bases and J by 12 bases. The CDR3 protein is CASRSRQGRSPVLTF. CDR3 in DNA: TGTGCCAGCAGATCGAGACAGGGGCGATCTCCCGTCCTGACTTTC.

The V call is TRBV19, the J call TRBJ1-2, with 9 bases that match TRBD1. The CDR3 runs 15 residues. The V gene's germline CDR1 is LNHDA and CDR2 SQIVND (reference sequence). Losses at the gene ends were 6 bases for V and 2 bases for J; bases not matched to a gene: 7. In DNA, the CDR3 is TGTGCCAGTAGAGAGGGGGGGACAGGGAACTATGGCTACACCTTC. It encodes CASREGGTGNYGYTF.

This clone was observed a handful of times. This chain joins TRBV30 and TRBJ1-5; 9 bases fit TRBD1. CDR1 is GTSNPN and CDR2 is SVGIG in the germline V gene (reference sequence). J lost 7 bases, V lost 0 bases, and 10 bases had no gene match. The CDR3 contains 16 residues. The CDR3 DNA reads as TGTGCCTGGAGTGTACTCGGGACAGGGATCTACCAGCCCCAGCATTTT. Amino acids: CAWSVLGTGIYQPQHF.

The V call is TRBV15, the J call TRBJ2-5; TRBD2 agrees at 10 bases. The J call may be incorrect, as the DNA end agrees better with TRBJ2-7. In germline, CDR1 is LNHNV, CDR2 YYDKDF (reference sequence). The CDR3 contains 14 residues. CDR3: CATSTQREGHEQYF. The CDR3, as DNA: TGTGCCACCAGCACCCAGCGGGAGGGCCACGAGCAGTACTTC.

The chain uses TRBV27 and TRBJ2-4, with D hard to call. Germline V lookup: CDR1 MNHEY, CDR2 SMNVEV (reference sequence). V was trimmed by 4 bases and J by 0 bases, leaving 10 bases between them. The CDR3 runs to 15 residues. For the CDR3, the DNA is TGTGCCAGCAGTTCCCCACAGAAAGCCAAAAACATTCAGTACTTC. This translates into CASSSPQKAKNIQYF.

The chain carries TRBV7-9 and TRBJ1-2; 10 positions match TRBD1. This CDR3 comprises 16 residues. With V trimmed by 1 base and J by 2 bases, 4 bases remained unmatched. CDR1 SEHNR and CDR2 FQNEAQ come from the germline V gene (reference sequence). CDR3 sequence reads: CASSLGSTGGNYGYTF. The CDR3 nucleotides read TGTGCCAGCAGCTTAGGGTCGACAGGGGGCAACTATGGCTACACCTTC.

A single count supports this clone. The chain couples TRBV4-3 to TRBJ2-7; D remains unclear. Germline V gene sequence: CDR1 LGHNA, CDR2 YSLEER. V lost 1 base and J lost 2, with 6 bases in between. This CDR3 is built from 13 residues. CDR3 amino acids: CASSQGPTYEQYF. The CDR3 DNA sequence: TGCGCCAGCAGCCAAGGGCCCACCTACGAGCAGTACTTC.

This clone appeared a single time. V gene TRBV6-4 combines with J gene TRBJ2-1; 11 nucleotides agree with TRBD1. The germline V gene encodes CDR1 MRHNA and CDR2 SNTAGT. This CDR3 has 16 residues. The V segment lost 6 bases and the J segment 6 bases; nucleotides outside the gene matches: 10. The chain's CDR3 is CASSPQRGTGGNEQFF. The DNA of the CDR3 is TGTGCCAGCAGCCCCCAGAGGGGGACAGGGGGCAATGAGCAGTTCTTC.

This clone was counted once. V and J are TRBV9 and TRBJ1-4, with TRBD1 matching over 9 bases. This CDR3 comprises 15 residues. Germline V lookup: CDR1 SGDLS, CDR2 YYNGEE. Trimming at V came to 3 bases and at J to 7 bases, leaving 7 bases not matched to a gene. The CDR3 DNA sequence: TGTGCCAGCAGCGGCACCGGGACAGGGCCTGAAAAACTGTTTTTT. As protein: CASSGTGTGPEKLFF.

The V gene is TRBV4-1, the J gene TRBJ2-5, with D possibly being TRBD2 (5 bases). Germline assignment: CDR1 MGHRA and CDR2 YSYEKL. The CDR3 length is 17 residues. V shed 0 bases and J shed 2 bases, with 16 bases lying between them. The CDR3 sequence is CASSQDASTSQQETQYF. CDR3 sequence (DNA): TGCGCCAGCAGCCAAGATGCGAGTACTAGTCAACAAGAGACCCAGTACTTC.

CDR3 coding DNA: TGTGCCAGCTCCCCGCAGGCGAGCTCTGGAAACACCATATATTTT. It encodes CASSPQASSGNTIYF. J is TRBJ1-3 and V is TRBV18; D remains unclear. CDR1 is KGHSH, CDR2 LQKENI, per germline. The CDR3 totals 15 residues. The V gene lost 6 bases and the J gene lost 0 bases, with 12 bases spanning the gap.

The genes are TRBV11-3 and TRBJ2-1, with D maybe TRBD1 (6 bases). The CDR3 has 14 amino acids. Germline CDR1 and CDR2: SGHNT and YENEEA. Trimming cost V 5 bases and J 7 bases, with 15 bases left between them. Here the CDR3 reads CASSPGVNWNEQFF. CDR3 DNA sequence: TGTGCCAGCAGCCCAGGGGTGAATTGGAATGAGCAGTTCTTC.

This clone was observed a single time. The chain joins TRBV7-3 to TRBJ2-7; D unclear. The V gene's germline CDR1 is SGHTA and CDR2 FQGTGA. The CDR3 has 14 residues. V was shortened by 1 base and J by 0 bases, with 7 bases between the two germline ends. The CDR3 bases are TGTGCCAGCAGCTTAATGCCCAGCTCCTACGAGCAGTACTTC. Protein product: CASSLMPSSYEQYF.